Following are 26 T cell receptor beta chains from one sample sequenced in a study of T cells in Graves' hyperthyroidism and ophthalmopathy. RNA transcripts provided the source from which TCR beta CDR3 regions were amplified. First-round RT-PCR of the TCR CDR3 relied on the HTBI primer set. TCRdb processed the multiplex PCR reads anew with MiXCR; each CDR3 protein has one entry. Of over 550,000 distinct CDR3 sequences in the sample, 16% were seen once. The sequencing input was blood. These receptors all come from a woman younger than 35 with Graves' hyperthyroidism.

The chain employs TRBV7-9 and TRBJ1-4, with TRBD1 matching over 9 bases. Germline V gene sequence: CDR1 SEHNR, CDR2 FQNEAQ (reference sequence). The CDR3 is 16 amino acids. Losses at the gene ends were 4 bases for V and 1 base for J; bases not matched to a gene: 4. Here the CDR3 reads CASSYGQGQTNEKLFF. CDR3 DNA sequence: TGTGCCAGCAGCTACGGACAGGGGCAAACTAATGAAAAACTGTTTTTT.

The chain joins TRBV19 to TRBJ2-2; 14 bases match TRBD2. Germline lookup yields CDR1 LNHDA and CDR2 SQIVND (reference sequence). V gave up 0 bases and J gave up 1 base; unmatched junction bases: 7. The length of the CDR3 is 20 residues. The CDR3 sequence: CASSIELPGLAGVNTGELFF. CDR3 DNA sequence: TGTGCCAGTAGTATAGAGCTACCGGGACTAGCGGGGGTGAACACCGGGGAGCTGTTTTTT.

This clonotype was detected ten times or more. This chain connects TRBV11-2 to TRBJ2-5; D not certain. Germline V lookup: CDR1 SGHAT, CDR2 FQNNGV. V lost 5 bases to trimming and J lost 4 bases, with 17 bases between them. The CDR3 is 15 residues long. In nucleotides, the CDR3 is TGTGCCAGCAGCCCACGGACGCAAGTTTTAGAGACCCAGTACTTC. This sequence encodes CASSPRTQVLETQYF.

The J gene is TRBJ2-3, the V gene TRBV6-4; no definite D call. The CDR3 runs 15 residues. CDR1 MRHNA and CDR2 SNTAGT come from the germline V gene. The V end lost 0 bases, the J end lost 4 bases, and 11 bases lay between the germline ends. The CDR3 protein is CASSDSSIGSDTQYF. The CDR3 bases are TGTGCCAGCAGTGACTCGAGTATTGGGTCAGATACGCAGTATTTT.

The genes are TRBV20-1 and TRBJ2-3; either TRBD1 or TRBD2 may fit D (5 bases each). Trimming removed 5 bases from V and 12 bases from J, with 15 bases in between. The CDR3 has 11 residues. CDR1 is DFQATT and CDR2 is SNEGSKA in the germline V gene (reference sequence). The CDR3 loop is CSASGGWGQYF. In DNA form, the CDR3 reads TGCAGTGCTTCAGGCGGGTGGGGCCAGTATTTT.

This clonotype was seen many times. V and J are TRBV7-2 and TRBJ2-7; D may be TRBD1 (6 bases). The CDR3 is made up of 14 amino acids. V lost 1 base to trimming and J lost 3 bases, with 10 bases between them. Germline V gene data show CDR1 as SGHTA and CDR2 as FQGNSA. DNA for the CDR3: TGTGCCAGCAGCTTAGGTCAACAGGGCTACGAGCAGTACTTC. This encodes CASSLGQQGYEQYF.

This clonotype was seen repeatedly, ten times or more. This sequence joins TRBV3-1 and TRBJ2-7, with a tentative D call TRBD2 (6 bases). Germline V CDR1 and CDR2: LGHDT, YNNKEL (reference sequence). The ends were cut back, 4 bases at V and 3 bases at J, with 10 bases in the middle. The CDR3 has 13 amino acids. The CDR3 reads CASSPLRDYEQYF. In DNA form, the CDR3 reads TGTGCCAGCAGCCCCTTGCGGGACTACGAGCAGTACTTC.

This clonotype was detected a few times. The chain carries TRBV20-1 and TRBJ2-5; a weak D match, TRBD2 (7 bases). The V gene's germline CDR1 is DFQATT and CDR2 SNEGSKA (reference sequence). This CDR3 region has 16 residues. The ends were cut back, 0 bases at V and 5 bases at J, with 19 bases in the middle. CDR3 sequence (DNA): TGCAGTGCTAGAGATTTAGGACGGGGGGCGCGGGAGACCCAGTACTTC. This gives the protein CSARDLGRGARETQYF.

This clonotype appeared many times. The chain has TRBV6-1 and TRBJ1-2; D unclear. The CDR3 is 13 amino acids. V was pared by 1 base and J by 4 bases, with 7 bases between. Germline V gene data show CDR1 as MNHNS and CDR2 as SASEGT. The CDR3 bases are TGTGCCAGCAGTGAAGGGCCAGGCTATGGCTACACCTTC. Protein: CASSEGPGYGYTF.

This clonotype was found a few times. The chain carries TRBV10-3 and TRBJ2-3, with a weak D call TRBD1 (7 bases). Germline lookup yields CDR1 ENHRY and CDR2 SYGVKD. V was pared by 10 bases and J by 0 bases, with 14 bases between. The CDR3 loop spans 14 amino acids. CDR3 sequence: CATGDSSSTDTQYF. CDR3 in DNA: TGTGCCACGGGGGACAGCTCTAGCACAGATACGCAGTATTTT.

This clonotype was seen a handful of times. The chain recombines TRBV6-2 or TRBV6-3 with TRBJ2-2; D assignment may be TRBD1 or TRBD2 (5 bases each). CDR1 MNHEY and CDR2 SVGEGT come from the germline V gene. The CDR3 is 16 residues long. V lost 0 bases, J lost 4 bases, and 12 bases lay in between. The CDR3 DNA is TGTGCCAGCAGTTACTCATCCCCGAGGGGCACCGGGGAGCTGTTTTTT. It is translated as CASSYSSPRGTGELFF.

This clonotype came up many times. The chain uses TRBV30 and TRBJ2-7; unclear D gene. Germline V gene sequence: CDR1 GTSNPN, CDR2 SVGIG (reference sequence). This CDR3 has 12 residues. Trimming took off 1 base at V and 1 base at J, with 5 bases between the two ends. For the CDR3, the DNA is TGTGCCTGGAGTGAAGGATCCTACGAGCAGTACTTC. This codes for CAWSEGSYEQYF.

At least ten counts were recorded for this clonotype. The chain employs TRBV28 and TRBJ2-6, with 15 bases that match TRBD2. CDR1 is MDHEN and CDR2 is SYDVKM in the germline V gene. This CDR3 is 19 amino acids long. With V trimmed by 3 bases and J by 4 bases, 7 bases remained unmatched. CDR3 loop: CASSFVGLAGGAGANVLTF. CDR3 coding DNA: TGTGCCAGCAGTTTTGTGGGACTAGCGGGAGGAGCAGGGGCCAACGTCCTGACTTTC.

In its sample, this clonotype was seen many times. The chain employs TRBV28 and TRBJ2-1; tentative D call: TRBD2 (6 bases). Trimming left V 3 bases short and J 3 bases short, with 12 bases between. CDR1 and CDR2 from the germline V gene are MDHEN and SYDVKM. The CDR3 consists of 15 residues. This chain's CDR3 is CASSFVAGSYNEQFF. CDR3 in DNA: TGTGCCAGCAGTTTTGTCGCGGGGAGCTACAATGAGCAGTTCTTC.

This clonotype occurred a few times. J is TRBJ2-7 and V is TRBV29-1; 8 bases fit TRBD2. The CDR3 has 13 amino acids. After removal of 6 bases from V and 0 bases from J, the junction contained 4 bases not matched to a gene. In germline, CDR1 is SQVTM, CDR2 ANQGSEA. The CDR3 DNA follows: TGCAGCGTACAAACTAGCGGCTCCTACGAGCAGTACTTC. Translated: CSVQTSGSYEQYF.

The chain uses TRBV5-1 and TRBJ2-1; 14 bases match TRBD2. Germline loops: CDR1 SGHRS, CDR2 YFSETQ. This CDR3 is 16 amino acids long. J was trimmed by 7 bases and V by 4 bases; bases with no gene match: 7. This CDR3 is CASSGGTSGSLNEQFF. The CDR3 DNA follows: TGCGCCAGCAGCGGTGGGACTAGCGGGAGTCTGAATGAGCAGTTCTTC.

The rearrangement links TRBV20-1 to TRBJ1-5; D is uncertain. The CDR3 is 15 amino acids. The V and J ends lost 0 bases and 7 bases respectively, with 16 bases between them. Germline V gives CDR1 DFQATT, CDR2 SNEGSKA (reference sequence). The CDR3, as DNA: TGCAGTGCTAGAGATCTAGACGGACCCGGACAGCCCCAGCATTTT. It is translated as CSARDLDGPGQPQHF.

This clonotype has a handful of counts. The genes are TRBV4-3 and TRBJ1-1; 9 bases fit TRBD1. V lost 0 bases, J lost 1 base, and 18 bases stayed unmatched. Germline-derived CDR1 and CDR2 are LGHNA and YSLEER. The CDR3 runs 21 residues. For the CDR3, the DNA is TGCGCCAGCAGCCAAGACAACATGGGATCAACAGGGGGCAGGTGGAACACTGAAGCTTTCTTT. This encodes CASSQDNMGSTGGRWNTEAFF.

This clonotype has ten or more counts. The genes are TRBV2 and TRBJ2-7; D might be TRBD1 (6 bases). The CDR3 sequence is 14 residues long. V gave up 6 bases and J gave up 0 bases, with 12 bases separating them. CDR1 and CDR2 (germline): SNHLY, FYNNEI. Here the CDR3 reads CASRPTGLSYEQYF. CDR3 coding DNA: TGTGCCAGCAGACCGACAGGCCTCTCCTACGAGCAGTACTTC. Looking up the rest from reference TRBV2 and TRBJ2-7 gives the full variable domain: EPEVTQTPSHQVTQMGQEVILRCVPISNHLYFYWYRQILGQKVEFLVSFYNNEISEKSEIFDDQFSVERPDGSNFTLKIRSTKLEDSAMYFCASRPTGLSYEQYFGPGTRLTVT.

This clonotype was recorded at least ten times. This rearrangement joins TRBV6-1 to TRBJ2-6; D not certain. V gave up 5 bases and J gave up 0 bases, with 5 bases separating them. This CDR3 has 14 amino acids. Germline values: CDR1 MNHNS, CDR2 SASEGT. The CDR3 DNA reads TGTGCCAGCAGTCAAGACTCTGGGGCCAACGTCCTGACTTTC. Its translation is CASSQDSGANVLTF.

As concerns this clonotype: The germline gene is not matched at one end of the junction; a read error may be the cause. The chain has TRBV11-2 and TRBJ2-1; D unresolved. The germline gives CDR1 SGHAT, CDR2 FQNNGV. The CDR3 is 12 amino acids. This CDR3 is CASSLVVNDQFF. CDR3 DNA sequence: TGTGCCAGCAGCTTGGTTGTCAATGATCAGTTCTTC.

The rearrangement uses TRBV2 and TRBJ2-1; 12 bases line up with TRBD2. V trimming: 4 bases; J trimming: 10 bases; junction bases outside the gene matches: 5. Germline V gives CDR1 SNHLY, CDR2 FYNNEI. The CDR3 contains 14 residues. CDR3 bases: TGTGCCAGCAGTGGGGGACTAGCGGGTGGAGAGCAGTTCTTC. Its translation is CASSGGLAGGEQFF.

In this sample, this clonotype turned up a few times. The V gene is TRBV7-2, the J gene TRBJ2-5; a weak D match, TRBD1 (6 bases). This CDR3 contains 12 residues. Trimming pared 5 bases from V and 6 bases from J, leaving 10 bases between. Per germline, CDR1 SGHTA and CDR2 FQGNSA. The CDR3 loop reads CASSLQGKTQYF. The CDR3 nucleotides are TGTGCCAGCAGCCTCCAGGGGAAGACCCAGTACTTC.

This clonotype was seen repeatedly, ten times or more. The chain carries TRBV12-3 or TRBV12-4 and TRBJ1-1; 12 bases align to TRBD1. V gave up 5 bases and J gave up 6 bases; unmatched junction bases: 4. This CDR3 contains 14 residues. In DNA form, the CDR3 reads TGTGCCAGCAGTCTGGGACAGGGGGCCGCTGAAGCTTTCTTT. Its protein product is CASSLGQGAAEAFF.

This clonotype was counted at least ten times. The chain employs TRBV2 and TRBJ1-5; D may be TRBD1 (6 bases). The CDR3 is made up of 16 amino acids. Germline CDR1 and CDR2: SNHLY and FYNNEI. Between the trimmed V and J ends, which lost 6 bases and 0 bases, there was a span of 15 bases. This chain's CDR3 is CASSPLRGGSNQPQHF. CDR3 sequence (DNA): TGTGCCAGCAGCCCTCTCAGGGGAGGTAGCAATCAGCCCCAGCATTTT. The entire variable domain, with the rest obtained from reference TRBV2 and TRBJ1-5, is as follows: EPEVTQTPSHQVTQMGQEVILRCVPISNHLYFYWYRQILGQKVEFLVSFYNNEISEKSEIFDDQFSVERPDGSNFTLKIRSTKLEDSAMYFCASSPLRGGSNQPQHFGDGTRLSIL.

To note about this clonotype: Given a much more abundant clone one base away, this may be a read error. The chain links TRBV12-3 or TRBV12-4 to TRBJ1-1, with unresolved D. The length of the CDR3 is 15 residues. The CDR3 DNA follows: TGTGCCGGCAGTTTCCGTGACCCCAGAGAGACTGAAGCTTTCTTT. Its protein is CAGSFRDPRETEAFF.